The 13 T cell receptor beta chains below all came from one sample that was sequenced in a study of Tregs in tolerant kidney transplant recipients. Assay used: immunoSEQ multiplex PCR; TCRdb lists only in-frame clones, some missing. The repertoire shows over 14,000 clones; the top ten hold about 4%. Recipients received nonmyeloablative bone marrow transplants from related graft donors, with transient mixed chimerism. The sequenced sample was CD4+ T cells from blood (PBMCs), obtained 12 months after the transplant. Receptor source: a human patient who received a combined kidney and bone marrow transplant. Part of the T cell pool may stem from the graft donor.

Of note for this clone: The read terminates 3 residues before the CDR3 end, so the remaining end is supplied by the germline J gene. The chain carries TRBV30 and TRBJ2-1, with D possibly TRBD2 on 6 matching bases. Germline values: CDR1 GTSNPN, CDR2 SVGIG (reference sequence). With 5 bases removed from V and 2 bases from J, the gap between germline ends came to 13 bases. The CDR3 extends over 14 amino acids. The part of the CDR3 DNA that was read is TGTGCCTGGCGAGCTAGCGAGGCCTACAATGAG. The encoded protein is CAWRASEAYNE. The whole CDR3 sequence is CAWRASEAYNEQFF.

Points on this clone: The CDR3 end falls 3 residues outside the read, so it is completed with the germline J gene. The chain links TRBV14 to TRBJ1-1; 7 bases agree with TRBD1. The CDR3 covers 14 residues. Germline V gene data show CDR1 as SGHDN and CDR2 as FVKESK. Trimming took 2 bases from V and 1 from J; bases not matched to a gene: 1. The CDR3 loop is CASSQQGGNTEAFF. The sequenced CDR3 bases are TGTGCCAGCAGCCAACAGGGGGGGAACACTGAA.

This clone is called medium-sized (0.01 to 0.1%) based on its frequency. The CDR3 end lies 3 residues beyond the end of the read and is filled in from the germline J gene. The rearrangement uses TRBV20-1 and TRBJ1-2; weak D call: TRBD1 (6 bases). This CDR3 region has 12 residues. Germline CDR1 DFQATT, CDR2 SNEGSKA (reference sequence). The V and J ends lost 3 bases and 7 bases respectively, with 12 bases between them. CDR3 in amino acids: CSASSTGFGYTF. The DNA read from the CDR3 is TGCAGTGCTAGTTCAACAGGGTTTGGC.

Regarding this clone: From the germline J gene comes the end of the CDR3, since the read stops 3 residues before it. The chain employs TRBV11-2 and TRBJ2-7; 9 bases fit TRBD1. The CDR3 runs to 14 residues. CDR1 and CDR2 from the germline V gene are SGHAT and FQNNGV. The ends lost 6 bases at V and 3 bases at J; junction bases unmatched: 6. The part of the CDR3 DNA that was read is TGTGCCAGCAGGGGGGGACAGGGCCGCTACGAG. It yields the protein CASRGGQGRYE. The complete CDR3 sequence is CASRGGQGRYEQYF. The full variable domain, its missing parts supplied by reference TRBV11-2 and TRBJ2-7, is EAGVAQSPRYKIIEKRQSVAFWCNPISGHATLYWYQQILGQGPKLLIQFQNNGVVDDSQLPKDRFSAERLKGVDSTLKIQPAKLEDSAVYLCASRGGQGRYEQYFGPGTRLTVT.

Of note for this clone: The read stops 3 residues short of the end of the CDR3; the missing end is completed from the germline J gene. This rearrangement joins TRBV20-1 to TRBJ2-5; perhaps TRBD1 as D (5 bases). The CDR3 is made up of 13 amino acids. CDR1 is DFQATT and CDR2 is SNEGSKA in the germline V gene (reference sequence). V shed 0 bases and J shed 1 base, with 6 bases lying between them. The CDR3 bases that were read are TGCAGTGCTAGAGAGGGGCTCCAAGAGACC. Protein sequence: CSAREGLQET. The whole CDR3 region reads CSAREGLQETQYF.

The covered CDR3 bases are TGTGCCAGCAGCTCCGGGGACAGCTCTAATGAAAAA. It encodes CASSSGDSSNEK. The CDR3 reads in full as CASSSGDSSNEKLFF. The V gene is TRBV7-9, the J gene TRBJ1-4; TRBD1 matches at 7 bases. The sequence runs out 3 residues before the end of the CDR3; the remainder is reconstructed from the germline J gene. Trimming took 4 bases from V and 3 from J; bases not matched to a gene: 5. Germline V CDR1 and CDR2: SEHNR, FQNEAQ (reference sequence). The CDR3 is 15 residues long.

Notes on this clone: The sequenced fragment ends 3 residues before the CDR3 boundary, so the rest is inferred from the germline J gene. This chain uses TRBV5-1 with TRBJ2-1; 9 nucleotides agree with TRBD1. The CDR3 totals 16 residues. CDR1 SGHRS and CDR2 YFSETQ come from the germline V gene. V lost 3 bases to trimming and J lost 0 bases; unmatched junction nucleotides: 4. The CDR3: CASSSQGALSYNEQFF. CDR3 DNA (partial): TGCGCCAGCAGCTCACAGGGGGCCCTCTCCTACAATGAG. The full variable domain, its missing parts supplied by reference TRBV5-1 and TRBJ2-1, is KAGVTQTPRYLIKTRGQQVTLSCSPISGHRSVSWYQQTPGQGLQFLFEYFSETQRNKGNFPGRFSGRQFSNSRSEMNVSTLELGDSALYLCASSSQGALSYNEQFFGPGTRLTVL.

The CDR3 sequence: CSARVGTRTNEQFF. Partial CDR3 DNA: TGCAGTGCTAGAGTCGGGACTAGGACTAATGAG. The chain has TRBV20-1 and TRBJ2-1; 8 bases agree with TRBD2. The read gets to within 3 residues of the CDR3 end, and the germline J gene fills in the rest. The V segment lost 1 base and the J segment 7 bases; nucleotides outside the gene matches: 6. CDR1 and CDR2 (germline): DFQATT, SNEGSKA (reference sequence). The CDR3 totals 14 residues.

In the case of this clone: The CDR3 is cut off 3 residues early in the read; its end comes from the germline J gene. The V gene is TRBV5-1, the J gene TRBJ2-5; 9 nucleotides agree with TRBD2. Looked up from germline, CDR1 is SGHRS and CDR2 is YFSETQ. The CDR3 has 15 amino acids. The trim removed 2 bases at V and 2 bases at J, leaving 4 bases unmatched. CDR3 residues: CASSLSGGTQETQYF. The CDR3 DNA, read in part, is TGCGCCAGCAGCTTAAGCGGGGGGACTCAAGAGACC.

As to this clone: The sequenced fragment ends 3 residues before the CDR3 boundary, so the rest is inferred from the germline J gene. The rearrangement uses TRBV28 and TRBJ2-1; 8 nucleotides line up with TRBD2. Trimming took 4 bases from V and 6 from J; bases not matched to a gene: 11. This CDR3 spans 16 amino acids. CDR1 and CDR2 from the germline V gene are MDHEN and SYDVKM. Incomplete CDR3 DNA: TGTGCCAGCAGTTCCCCAGCGGGAGATTTTACCAATGAG. This codes for CASSSPAGDFTNE. The CDR3 in full is CASSSPAGDFTNEQFF.

Remarks on this clone: The read ends 3 residues before the CDR3 terminus; that terminus is restored from the germline J gene. The chain recombines TRBV7-9 with TRBJ2-7; D might be TRBD1 (6 bases). V shed 5 bases and J shed 5 bases, with 16 bases lying between them. Germline assignment: CDR1 SEHNR and CDR2 FQNEAQ (reference sequence). There are 14 residues in the CDR3. The sequenced part of the CDR3 DNA is TGTGCCAGCAGCCGGGACACCTCTAGGCACGAG. It is translated as CASSRDTSRHE. In full, the CDR3 reads CASSRDTSRHEQYF. Looking up the rest from reference TRBV7-9 and TRBJ2-7 gives the full variable domain: DTGVSQNPRHKITKRGQNVTFRCDPISEHNRLYWYRQTLGQGPEFLTYFQNEAQLEKSRLLSDRFSAERPKGSFSTLEIQRTEQGDSAMYLCASSRDTSRHEQYFGPGTRLTVT.

As regards this clone: The CDR3 goes on 3 residues after the read ends, and that part is filled in from the germline J gene. The V and J genes are TRBV28 and TRBJ2-2; TRBD1 matches 7 bases. J was trimmed by 5 bases and V by 3 bases; bases with no gene match: 9. CDR1 and CDR2 (germline): MDHEN, SYDVKM. The CDR3 totals 16 residues. The chain's CDR3 is CASSFHTGVSTGELFF. Incomplete CDR3 DNA: TGTGCCAGCAGTTTCCACACAGGGGTGTCTACCGGGGAG.

This clone counts as medium-sized by frequency. The missing CDR3 end, 3 residues past where the read stops, is filled in from the germline J gene. The chain combines TRBV6-1 with TRBJ2-5, with TRBD1 matching 11 bases. V was pared by 1 base and J by 4 bases, with 2 bases of the junction left unmatched. The germline gives CDR1 MNHNS, CDR2 SASEGT. The CDR3 extends over 15 amino acids. This CDR3 reads CASSEGGTGGETQYF. The sequenced part of the CDR3 DNA is TGTGCCAGCAGTGAAGGGGGGACAGGGGGAGAGACC.